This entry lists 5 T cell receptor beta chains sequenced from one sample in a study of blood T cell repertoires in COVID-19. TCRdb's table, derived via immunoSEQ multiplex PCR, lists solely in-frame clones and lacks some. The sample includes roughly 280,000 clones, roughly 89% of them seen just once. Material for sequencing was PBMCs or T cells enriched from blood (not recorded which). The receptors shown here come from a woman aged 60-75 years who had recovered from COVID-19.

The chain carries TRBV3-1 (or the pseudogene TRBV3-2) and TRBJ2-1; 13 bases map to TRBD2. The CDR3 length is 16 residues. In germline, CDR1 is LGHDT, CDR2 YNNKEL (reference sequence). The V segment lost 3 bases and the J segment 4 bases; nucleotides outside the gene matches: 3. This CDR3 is CASSHRTSGSYNEQFF. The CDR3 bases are TGTGCCAGCAGCCACCGGACTAGCGGGAGTTACAATGAGCAGTTCTTC.

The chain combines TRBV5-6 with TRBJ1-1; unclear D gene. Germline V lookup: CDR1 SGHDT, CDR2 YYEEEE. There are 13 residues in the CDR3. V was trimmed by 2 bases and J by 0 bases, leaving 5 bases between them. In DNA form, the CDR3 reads TGTGCCAGCAGCTTTACGGTGAACACTGAAGCTTTCTTT. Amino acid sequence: CASSFTVNTEAFF.

The CDR3 coding sequence is TGTGCCAGCAGCCAAGTTGGCGGCGGGAGAAAGTACAATGAGCAGTTCTTC. It is translated as CASSQVGGGRKYNEQFF. The chain couples TRBV3-1 (or the pseudogene TRBV3-2) to TRBJ2-1; TRBD2 aligns across 7 bases. Per germline, CDR1 LGHDT and CDR2 YNNKEL (reference sequence). The CDR3 is made up of 17 amino acids. The ends lost 1 base at V and 4 bases at J; junction bases unmatched: 10.

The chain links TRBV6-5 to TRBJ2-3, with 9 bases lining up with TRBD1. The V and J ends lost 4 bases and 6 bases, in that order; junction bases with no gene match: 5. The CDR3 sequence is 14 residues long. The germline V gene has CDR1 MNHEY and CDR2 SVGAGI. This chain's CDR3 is CASSSGTGYDTQYF. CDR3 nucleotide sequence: TGTGCCAGCAGTTCCGGGACAGGGTATGATACGCAGTATTTT.

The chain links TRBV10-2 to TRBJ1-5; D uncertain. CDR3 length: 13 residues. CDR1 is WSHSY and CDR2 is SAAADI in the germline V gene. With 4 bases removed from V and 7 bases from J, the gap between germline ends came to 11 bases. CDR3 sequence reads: CASSGLVGQPQHF. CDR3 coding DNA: TGCGCCAGCAGTGGTCTGGTCGGGCAGCCCCAGCATTTT.